A selection of T cell receptor beta chains follows, all from one sample in a study of control samples from healthy donors and cancer patients. Profiled with immunoSEQ multiplex PCR; TCRdb holds only in-frame clones, not every one. The sample has some 150,000 clones, about 94% seen once. The sequenced material came from PBMCs. These TCRs come from a man aged 55 to 70 with colorectal cancer. The CDR3 runs from the conserved cysteine through the conserved F or W. A D gene is named only where the DNA matches it firmly. Not every row has a clone size; where given, it reads once, few, many or a size class.

D,size,V,J,CDR3,DNA
NA,NA,TRBV7-2,TRBJ2-1,CASSSDLGYNEQFF,TGTGCCAGCAGCTCCGATCTGGGCTACAATGAGCAGTTCTTC
NA,NA,TRBV9,TRBJ2-3,CASSVGGFYVAGDTQYF,TGTGCCAGCAGCGTAGGGGGTTTCTACGTGGCCGGTGATACGCAGTATTTT
TRBD1,NA,TRBV30,TRBJ1-2,CAWRGQLPTYGYTF,TGTGCCTGGAGGGGACAGCTCCCAACCTATGGCTACACCTTC
NA,NA,TRBV24-1,TRBJ2-1,CATSSPSGYNEQFF,TGTGCCACCAGTTCTCCCTCGGGCTACAATGAGCAGTTCTTC
NA,NA,TRBV6-5,TRBJ1-5,CASRSGANQPQHF,TGTGCCAGCAGGTCCGGGGCCAATCAGCCCCAGCATTTT
TRBD1,NA,TRBV5-1,TRBJ2-7,CASSRTDRAAEQYF,TGCGCCAGCAGCCGGACGGACAGGGCCGCCGAGCAGTACTTC
NA,NA,TRBV6-6,TRBJ1-1,CASSYSASDTEAFF,TGTGCCAGCAGTTACTCCGCTTCGGACACTGAAGCTTTCTTT
TRBD1,NA,TRBV19,TRBJ1-5,CASRPGTAQPQHF,TGTGCCAGTAGACCCGGGACAGCCCAGCCCCAGCATTTT
TRBD1,NA,TRBV27,TRBJ2-5,CASSLIGDRALETQYF,TGTGCCAGCAGTTTAATAGGGGACAGGGCTTTAGAGACCCAGTACTTC
TRBD2,NA,TRBV7-2,TRBJ2-1,CASSPPSRTSGGTKEQFF,TGTGCCAGCAGCCCCCCCTCACGGACTAGCGGGGGGACAAAGGAGCAGTTCTTC
NA,NA,TRBV19,TRBJ1-4,CASMPAGRGDEKLFF,TGTGCCAGCATGCCTGCCGGCAGGGGCGATGAAAAACTGTTTTTT
NA,NA,TRBV19,TRBJ1-3,CASSAGSGNTIYF,TGTGCCAGTAGCGCCGGCTCCGGAAACACCATATATTTT
TRBD1,NA,TRBV5-1,TRBJ1-1,CASSLDRGAEAFF,TGCGCCAGCAGCTTAGACAGGGGTGCTGAAGCTTTCTTT
NA,NA,TRBV7-2,TRBJ2-7,CASSFESNYEQYF,TGTGCCAGCAGCTTTGAGTCCAACTACGAGCAGTACTTC
NA,NA,TRBV6-5,TRBJ1-5,CASSLGWGLQPQHF,TGTGCCAGCAGTCTGGGATGGGGATTGCAGCCCCAGCATTTT
NA,NA,TRBV7-7,TRBJ2-7,CASSPAGLYEQYF,TGTGCCAGCAGCCCAGCAGGACTCTACGAGCAGTACTTC
TRBD1,once,TRBV5-1,TRBJ2-1,CASSRNIRDRGSHEQFF,TGCGCCAGCAGCCGCAATATCCGGGACAGGGGGAGTCATGAGCAGTTCTTC
TRBD1,NA,TRBV6-1,TRBJ1-2,CASSADRGGVTYGYTF,TGTGCCAGCAGTGCCGACAGGGGAGGGGTAACCTATGGCTACACCTTC
NA,NA,TRBV9,TRBJ2-7,CASSVRTGYEQYF,TGTGCCAGCAGCGTCCGGACTGGCTACGAGCAGTACTTC
NA,NA,TRBV27,TRBJ1-5,CASPGGQPQHF,TGTGCCAGCCCCGGGGGTCAGCCCCAGCATTTT
TRBD1,NA,TRBV25-1,TRBJ1-6,CASRRGDRERSPLHF,TGTGCCAGCAGGAGGGGGGACAGGGAGCGCTCACCCCTCCACTTT
NA,NA,TRBV4-1,TRBJ2-3,CASSQENTDTQYF,TGCGCCAGCAGCCAAGAAAACACAGATACGCAGTATTTT